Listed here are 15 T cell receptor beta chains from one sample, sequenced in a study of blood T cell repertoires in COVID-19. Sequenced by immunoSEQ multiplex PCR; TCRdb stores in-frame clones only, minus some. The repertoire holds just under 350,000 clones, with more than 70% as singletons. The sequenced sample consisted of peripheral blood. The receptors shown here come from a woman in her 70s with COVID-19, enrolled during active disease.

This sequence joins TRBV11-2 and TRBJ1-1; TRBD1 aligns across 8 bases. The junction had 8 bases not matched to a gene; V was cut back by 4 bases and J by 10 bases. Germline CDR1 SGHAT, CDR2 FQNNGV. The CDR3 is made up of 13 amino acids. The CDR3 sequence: CASSYDGQGVAFF. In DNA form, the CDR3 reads TGTGCCAGCAGCTATGATGGACAGGGCGTAGCTTTCTTT. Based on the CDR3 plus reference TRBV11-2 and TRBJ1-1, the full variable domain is EAGVAQSPRYKIIEKRQSVAFWCNPISGHATLYWYQQILGQGPKLLIQFQNNGVVDDSQLPKDRFSAERLKGVDSTLKIQPAKLEDSAVYLCASSYDGQGVAFFGQGTRLTVV.

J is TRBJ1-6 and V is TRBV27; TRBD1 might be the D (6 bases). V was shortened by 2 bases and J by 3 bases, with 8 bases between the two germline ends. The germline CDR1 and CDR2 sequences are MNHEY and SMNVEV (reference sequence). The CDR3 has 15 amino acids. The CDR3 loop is CASSLEGVYNSPLHF. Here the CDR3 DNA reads TGTGCCAGCAGTTTAGAGGGGGTCTATAATTCACCCCTCCACTTT.

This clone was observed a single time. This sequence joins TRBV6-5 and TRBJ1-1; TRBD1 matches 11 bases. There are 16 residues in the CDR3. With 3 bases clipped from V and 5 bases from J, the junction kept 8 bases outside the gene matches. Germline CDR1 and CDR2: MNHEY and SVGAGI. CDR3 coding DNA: TGTGCCAGCAGTTATCGGACAGGGGGCTATGGTACTGAAGCTTTCTTT. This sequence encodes CASSYRTGGYGTEAFF.

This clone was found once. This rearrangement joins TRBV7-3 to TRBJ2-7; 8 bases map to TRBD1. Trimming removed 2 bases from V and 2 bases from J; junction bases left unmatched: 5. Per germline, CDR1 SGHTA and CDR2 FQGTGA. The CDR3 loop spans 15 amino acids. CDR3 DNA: TGTGCCAGCAGCTTACAGGGGGCCCCGGCCTACGAGCAGTACTTC. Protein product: CASSLQGAPAYEQYF.

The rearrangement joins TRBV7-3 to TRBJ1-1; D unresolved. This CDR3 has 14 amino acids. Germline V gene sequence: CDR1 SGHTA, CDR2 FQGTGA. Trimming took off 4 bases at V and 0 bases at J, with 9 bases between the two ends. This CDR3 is CASSSTGMNTEAFF. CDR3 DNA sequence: TGTGCCAGCAGCTCCACGGGAATGAACACTGAAGCTTTCTTT. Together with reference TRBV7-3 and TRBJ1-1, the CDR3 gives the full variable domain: GAGVSQTPSNKVTEKGKYVELRCDPISGHTALYWYRQSLGQGPEFLIYFQGTGAADDSGLPNDRFFAVRPEGSVSTLKIQRTERGDSAVYLCASSSTGMNTEAFFGQGTRLTVV.

The CDR3 DNA is TGTGCCAGCAGCAACCCTAGCGGGGGGCATGAGACCCAGTACTTC. Encoded protein: CASSNPSGGHETQYF. This chain links TRBV6-5 with TRBJ2-5; TRBD2 matches at 11 bases. Looked up from germline, CDR1 is MNHEY and CDR2 is SVGAGI. V trimming: 6 bases; J trimming: 5 bases; junction bases outside the gene matches: 8. This CDR3 comprises 15 residues.

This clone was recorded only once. The CDR3 bases are TGTGCCAGCAGTCCCGGGGGAAGCAATCAGCCCCAGCATTTT. The encoded protein is CASSPGGSNQPQHF. This chain connects TRBV6-1 to TRBJ1-5, with D maybe TRBD1 (5 bases). Germline CDR1 MNHNS, CDR2 SASEGT. The CDR3 covers 14 residues. Trimming stripped 5 bases from V and 1 base from J, with 9 bases between.

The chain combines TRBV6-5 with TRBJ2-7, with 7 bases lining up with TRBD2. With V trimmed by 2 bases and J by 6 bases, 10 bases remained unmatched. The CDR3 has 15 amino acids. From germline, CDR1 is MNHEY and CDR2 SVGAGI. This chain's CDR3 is CASSYSQARGGEQYF. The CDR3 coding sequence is TGTGCCAGCAGTTACAGTCAGGCCCGCGGGGGCGAGCAGTACTTC.

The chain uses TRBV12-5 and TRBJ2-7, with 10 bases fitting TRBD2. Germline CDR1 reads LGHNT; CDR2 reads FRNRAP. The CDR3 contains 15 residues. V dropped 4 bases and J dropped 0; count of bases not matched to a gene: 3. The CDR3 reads CASGSRTSGSYEQYF. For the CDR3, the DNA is TGTGCTAGTGGTTCTAGGACTAGCGGCTCCTACGAGCAGTACTTC.

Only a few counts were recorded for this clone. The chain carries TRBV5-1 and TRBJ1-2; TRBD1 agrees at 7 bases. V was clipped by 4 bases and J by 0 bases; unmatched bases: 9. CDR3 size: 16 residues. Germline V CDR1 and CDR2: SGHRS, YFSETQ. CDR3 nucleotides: TGCGCCAGCAGCCCAGGGACAGCCATGGCTAACTATGGCTACACCTTC. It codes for CASSPGTAMANYGYTF.

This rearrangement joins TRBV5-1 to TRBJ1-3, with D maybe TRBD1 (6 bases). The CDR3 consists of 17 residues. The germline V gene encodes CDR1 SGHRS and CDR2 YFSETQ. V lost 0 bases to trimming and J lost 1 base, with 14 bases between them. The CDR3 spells CASSLGSQGLSGNTIYF. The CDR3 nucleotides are TGCGCCAGCAGCTTGGGTTCTCAGGGGTTGTCTGGAAACACCATATATTTT.

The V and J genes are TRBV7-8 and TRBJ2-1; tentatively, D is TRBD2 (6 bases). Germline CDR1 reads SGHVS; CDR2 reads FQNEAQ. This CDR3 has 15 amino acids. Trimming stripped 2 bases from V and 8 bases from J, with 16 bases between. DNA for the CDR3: TGTGCCAGCAGCTTAATTCAGGGAGGTGAAGATGAGCAGTTCTTC. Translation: CASSLIQGGEDEQFF.

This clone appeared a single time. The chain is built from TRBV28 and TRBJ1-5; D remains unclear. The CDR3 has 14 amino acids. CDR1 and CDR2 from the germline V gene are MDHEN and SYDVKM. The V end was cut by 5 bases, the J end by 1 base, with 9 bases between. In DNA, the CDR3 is TGTGCCAGCAGTCGAACAGAGAGCAATCAGCCCCAGCATTTT. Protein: CASSRTESNQPQHF.

The CDR3 bases are TGTGCCTGGGACAGATTCCAAGAGACCCAGTACTTC. Translating gives CAWDRFQETQYF. The chain recombines TRBV30 with TRBJ2-5; tentative D call: TRBD1 (5 bases). The CDR3 is made up of 12 amino acids. In germline, CDR1 is GTSNPN, CDR2 SVGIG (reference sequence). Trimming cost V 5 bases and J 1 base, with 8 bases left between them.

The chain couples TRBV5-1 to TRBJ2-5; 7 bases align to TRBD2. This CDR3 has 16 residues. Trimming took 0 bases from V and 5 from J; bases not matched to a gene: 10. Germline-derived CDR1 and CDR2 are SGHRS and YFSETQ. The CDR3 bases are TGCGCCAGCAGCTTGGGAACGGGGGGTGAGGAGGAGACCCAGTACTTC. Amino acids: CASSLGTGGEEETQYF.